The 19 T cell receptor beta chains given below trace back to one sample, sequenced in a study of breast tumors, draining lymph nodes, adjacent tissues. TCRdb recomputed calls from the multiplex PCR reads with MiXCR, one row per CDR3 protein. The sample holds under 250,000 distinct CDR3 sequences, about 30% seen once. The lymph nodes were axillary draining lymph nodes from breast cancer patients. The sample was axillary lymph node tissue. Receptors were obtained from a female donor with breast cancer. Some clones in this sample may be carry-over from other donors' samples.

This clonotype was seen at least ten times. The V gene is TRBV19, the J gene TRBJ2-1, with TRBD2 identical over 10 bases. Germline trimming cut 6 bases from V and 6 bases from J; bases unmatched to any gene: 5. The CDR3 has 14 residues. Looked up from germline, CDR1 is LNHDA and CDR2 is SQIVND (reference sequence). The CDR3 is CASSRLAGVNEQFF. DNA for the CDR3: TGTGCCAGTAGCCGTCTAGCGGGAGTCAATGAGCAGTTCTTC.

This clonotype appeared many times. The chain is built from TRBV30 and TRBJ1-3, with 7 nucleotides matching TRBD1. V lost 2 bases, J lost 0 bases, and 1 base stayed unmatched. Germline assignment: CDR1 GTSNPN and CDR2 SVGIG (reference sequence). This CDR3 is 14 amino acids long. CDR3 DNA: TGTGCCTGGAGTCAGGGGGGCTCTGGAAACACCATATATTTT. Amino acids: CAWSQGGSGNTIYF.

On this clonotype itself: An end of the junction does not agree with germline; a read error may underlie this. V gene TRBV7-9 combines with J gene TRBJ1-1, with D perhaps matching TRBD1 (6 bases). This CDR3 has 13 residues. CDR1 is SEHNR, CDR2 FQNEAQ, per germline (reference sequence). CDR3 sequence: CASSMTGNTAAFF. CDR3 coding DNA: TGTGCCAGCAGCATGACAGGAAACACTGCAGCTTTCTTT.

V gene TRBV5-1 combines with J gene TRBJ1-1, with 10 bases lining up with TRBD1. J gave up 3 bases and V 7 bases, and 3 bases lay outside the gene matches. CDR1 and CDR2 from the germline V gene are SGHRS and YFSETQ. The CDR3 contains 13 residues. The CDR3 region has the DNA TGCGCCAGCCGACAGGGGGCGGACACTGAAGCTTTCTTT. It yields the protein CASRQGADTEAFF.

V gene TRBV9 combines with J gene TRBJ2-5, with D unclear. In germline, CDR1 is SGDLS, CDR2 YYNGEE. V was clipped by 0 bases and J by 7 bases, with 13 bases between them. The CDR3 loop spans 14 amino acids. The CDR3 is CASSVGGGVGTQYF. CDR3 in DNA: TGTGCCAGCAGCGTAGGAGGTGGCGTTGGGACCCAGTACTTC.

Notes on this clonotype: A read error may be the cause here, since a much bigger clone is one base away. The chain employs TRBV20-1 and TRBJ1-2; 8 bases agree with TRBD1. This CDR3 region has 16 residues. The V gene's germline CDR1 is DFQATT and CDR2 SNEGSKA (reference sequence). The trim removed 0 bases at V and 2 bases at J, leaving 8 bases unmatched. The CDR3 here is CSARDLGTGTNYGYTF. In nucleotides, the CDR3 is TGCAGTGCTAGAGATTTGGGGACAGGCACAAACTATGGCTACACCTTC.

This clonotype was found many times. This chain connects TRBV14 to TRBJ1-6; TRBD1 aligns across 7 bases. The CDR3 runs to 14 residues. From germline, CDR1 is SGHDN and CDR2 FVKESK. V shed 5 bases, J shed 10 bases, and the junction held 8 bases outside the gene matches. The CDR3: CASSSQGMGSPLHF. The DNA of the CDR3 is TGTGCCAGCAGCTCACAGGGGATGGGGTCACCCCTCCACTTT.

This clonotype was counted ten times or more. The rearrangement links TRBV10-1 to TRBJ2-1; TRBD1 agrees at 7 bases. In germline, CDR1 is WNHNN, CDR2 SYGVQD (reference sequence). The trim removed 4 bases at V and 5 bases at J, leaving 5 bases unmatched. This CDR3 is 14 amino acids long. In DNA, the CDR3 is TGCGCCAGCAGTGCCGGGACAGCACACAATGAGCAGTTCTTC. Amino acid sequence: CASSAGTAHNEQFF.

This clonotype was seen at least ten times. The V and J genes are TRBV7-2 and TRBJ2-7; the D gene is possibly TRBD1 (6 bases). CDR3 length: 13 amino acids. The germline gives CDR1 SGHTA, CDR2 FQGNSA. V was trimmed by 5 bases and J by 2 bases, leaving 10 bases between them. The DNA for the CDR3 is TGTGCCAGCAGCCGACAGGTGGCCTACGAGCAGTACTTC. It codes for CASSRQVAYEQYF.

This clonotype was counted at least ten times. This chain connects TRBV24-1 to TRBJ1-5; TRBD1 might be the D (6 bases). Germline CDR1 KGHDR, CDR2 SFDVKD. The ends were cut back, 4 bases at V and 3 bases at J, with 9 bases in the middle. The CDR3 extends over 14 amino acids. CDR3 protein: CATSEPGDNQPQHF. Here the CDR3 DNA reads TGTGCCACCAGTGAGCCAGGGGACAATCAGCCCCAGCATTTT.

The table lists this clonotype with many counts. The rearrangement joins TRBV30 to TRBJ1-4; the D gene is possibly TRBD1 (5 bases). CDR1 GTSNPN and CDR2 SVGIG come from the germline V gene (reference sequence). The CDR3 has 15 residues. V lost 3 bases, J lost 0 bases, and 11 bases lay in between. The CDR3 sequence is CAWRPGLATNEKLFF. CDR3 bases: TGTGCCTGGAGGCCGGGACTGGCAACTAATGAAAAACTGTTTTTT. The entire variable domain, with the rest obtained from reference TRBV30 and TRBJ1-4, is as follows: SQTIHQWPATLVQPVGSPLSLECTVEGTSNPNLYWYRQAAGRGLQLLFYSVGIGQISSEVPQNLSASRPQDRQFILSSKKLLLSDSGFYLCAWRPGLATNEKLFFGSGTQLSVL.

Points on this clonotype: With a much larger clone just one base away, this may be a read error. The chain couples TRBV5-6 to TRBJ2-1; the D gene could be TRBD1 or TRBD2 (6 bases each). CDR1 and CDR2 (germline): SGHDT, YYEEEE. Between the trimmed V and J ends, which lost 5 bases and 9 bases, there was a span of 21 bases. CDR3 length: 15 amino acids. CDR3 protein: CASRGGPASRGEQFF. The CDR3 DNA follows: TGTGCCAGCAGAGGGGGGCCGGCCAGTCGGGGTGAGCAGTTCTTC.

This clonotype was counted only a few times. At one end, the junction sequence differs from germline, possibly due to a read error. V and J are TRBV3-1 and TRBJ2-3, with unresolved D. Germline CDR1 reads LGHDT; CDR2 reads YNNKEL (reference sequence). This CDR3 spans 13 amino acids. Here the CDR3 reads CPSSRSGADTQYF. CDR3 DNA sequence: TGTCCCAGCAGCCGATCTGGGGCAGATACGCAGTATTTT.

Notes on this clonotype: This could be a read error, since a much larger clone is one nucleotide away. The chain couples TRBV18 to TRBJ2-7, with 11 bases aligning to TRBD2. The germline gives CDR1 KGHSH, CDR2 LQKENI. The CDR3 extends over 14 amino acids. Trimming removed 8 bases from V and 7 bases from J; junction bases left unmatched: 10. The CDR3 here is CASPPGTSGQEQYF. In DNA form, the CDR3 reads TGTGCCAGCCCCCCAGGGACTAGCGGACAGGAGCAGTACTTC. Variable domain in full (rest from reference TRBV18 and TRBJ2-7): NAGVMQNPRHLVRRRGQEARLRCSPMKGHSHVYWYRQLPEEGLKFMVYLQKENIIDESGMPKERFSAEFPKEGPSILRIQQVVRGDSAAYFCASPPGTSGQEQYFGPGTRLTVT.

This clonotype was detected only once. The chain joins TRBV12-3 or TRBV12-4 to TRBJ1-5, with 7 bases lining up with TRBD1. This CDR3 region has 14 residues. V lost 3 bases to trimming and J lost 6 bases; unmatched junction nucleotides: 5. This chain's CDR3 is CASSFGQGVQPQHF. The CDR3 bases are TGTGCCAGCAGTTTTGGCCAGGGGGTTCAGCCCCAGCATTTT.

This clonotype was seen only once. With a much larger clone just one base away, this may be a read error. The chain recombines TRBV6-5 with TRBJ2-5, with D possibly being TRBD2 (7 bases). This CDR3 contains 15 residues. The germline gives CDR1 MNHEY, CDR2 SVGAGI. CDR3 nucleotide sequence: TGTGCCAGCAGTCACTCTGCGGGGGCGGTGAGGACCCAGTACTTC. It specifies CASSHSAGAVRTQYF.

In its sample, this clonotype was seen many times. The chain has TRBV28 and TRBJ1-2; D unclear. The V end was cut by 1 base, the J end by 6 bases, with 6 bases between. Germline CDR1 and CDR2: MDHEN and SYDVKM. CDR3 size: 12 residues. Here the CDR3 reads CASSLLYNGYTF. The CDR3 DNA sequence: TGTGCCAGCAGTTTATTATACAATGGCTACACCTTC.

This clonotype has ten or more counts. The chain employs TRBV14 and TRBJ2-1; the D call may be TRBD1 or TRBD2 (5 bases each). The CDR3 covers 15 residues. Germline CDR1 is SGHDN and CDR2 is FVKESK. Trimming shortened V by 4 bases and J by 2 bases, and 12 bases separated the two germline ends. CDR3 DNA sequence: TGTGCCAGCAGCCTAGGGACCGAAACCTACAATGAGCAGTTCTTC. This encodes CASSLGTETYNEQFF. Supplemented by reference TRBV14 and TRBJ2-1, the full variable domain reads EAGVTQFPSHSVIEKGQTVTLRCDPISGHDNLYWYRRVMGKEIKFLLHFVKESKQDESGMPNNRFLAERTGGTYSTLKVQPAELEDSGVYFCASSLGTETYNEQFFGPGTRLTVL.

The chain's CDR3 is CASSEDGGEGGYTF. The CDR3, as DNA: TGTGCCAGCAGTGAGGATGGGGGGGAAGGTGGCTACACCTTC. This chain connects TRBV6-1 to TRBJ1-2; D is possibly TRBD1 (5 bases). Between the trimmed V and J ends, which lost 3 bases and 7 bases, there was a span of 15 bases. Germline-derived CDR1 and CDR2 are MNHNS and SASEGT. The CDR3 runs to 14 residues.